The entry below gives a single T cell receptor beta chain sequence along with its context. Its antigen is unidentified. The record originates from a study of graft-versus-host responses after intestinal transplantation. Study overall: Multivisceral, liver-intestinal, or isolated intestinal transplants were performed in recipients. Anti-thymocyte globulin induction was given to all recipients, followed by tacrolimus and steroids for about 3 years. Overall study results and limits: The recipient marrow held GvH clones, and some of them showed up first in ileum or blood. Early post-transplant HvG declines showed an association with peak circulating GvH clone levels.

Measured with immunoSEQ multiplex PCR; TCRdb has only the in-frame clones, and not every one. The sample holds approximately 93,000 clones, around 92% seen once. This material consisted of unstimulated CD8+ T cells sorted from spleen or lymph node cells, taken before transplant. The receptor was isolated from a human donor who was the organ donor for an intestinal transplant.

In DNA form, the CDR3 reads TGCGCCAGCAGCTTTGGACAGGGGACCCTAACGGACTATGGCTACACCTTC. Encoded protein: CASSFGQGTLTDYGYTF. The chain couples TRBV5-1 to TRBJ1-2; 9 bases match TRBD1. The junction had 11 bases not matched to a gene; V was cut back by 2 bases and J by 3 bases. This CDR3 is built from 17 residues. Germline V gene sequence: CDR1 SGHRS, CDR2 YFSETQ.